Listed below are T cell receptor beta chains from one sample, sequenced in a study of T cell responses to AZD1222 COVID-19 vaccine. Here immunoSEQ multiplex PCR was the method, and the copy in TCRdb shows in-frame clones only, minus some. The sample shows some 84,000 clones, around 85% of them seen only once. The sample was peripheral blood, taken 28 days after the second AZD1222 dose. The receptors come from an adult who received the AZD1222 COVID-19 vaccine. Each CDR3 is given with its conserved first and last residue. D genes are given only for firm matches. Expanded clones get a size class; other rows say once, few or many, or leave the size out.

J gene: TRBJ2-1
V gene: TRBV7-2
D gene: .
clone size: .
CDR3 protein: CASSTWTGVGEQFF
CDR3 DNA: TGTGCCAGCAGCACGTGGACTGGGGTCGGTGAGCAGTTCTTC

J gene: TRBJ2-2
V gene: TRBV2
D gene: TRBD1
clone size: .
CDR3 protein: CASSKRQGRVGELFF
CDR3 DNA: TGTGCCAGCAGTAAACGACAGGGTAGGGTGGGGGAGCTGTTTTTT

J gene: TRBJ1-2
V gene: TRBV10-3
D gene: .
clone size: .
CDR3 protein: CAIRYRDGSYGYTF
CDR3 DNA: TGTGCCATCAGATACCGGGACGGTTCGTATGGCTACACCTTC

J gene: TRBJ2-3
V gene: TRBV7-9
D gene: .
clone size: .
CDR3 protein: CASSPLGDTQYF
CDR3 DNA: TGTGCCAGCAGCCCCCTAGGAGATACGCAGTATTTT

J gene: TRBJ2-7
V gene: TRBV27
D gene: .
clone size: .
CDR3 protein: CASSFTPVGEQYF
CDR3 DNA: TGTGCCAGCAGTTTTACCCCTGTAGGGGAGCAGTACTTC

J gene: TRBJ2-2
V gene: TRBV5-5
D gene: TRBD2
clone size: few
CDR3 protein: CASSYPGTSSTGELFF
CDR3 DNA: TGTGCCAGCAGCTATCCCGGGACTAGCTCCACCGGGGAGCTGTTTTTT

J gene: TRBJ1-2
V gene: TRBV6-5
D gene: .
clone size: .
CDR3 protein: CASSTSTGNYGYTF
CDR3 DNA: .

J gene: TRBJ2-7
V gene: TRBV9
D gene: .
clone size: .
CDR3 protein: CASSFSDPSYEQYF
CDR3 DNA: TGTGCCAGCTCCTTTTCGGACCCCTCCTACGAGCAGTACTTC

J gene: TRBJ1-2
V gene: TRBV2
D gene: .
clone size: .
CDR3 protein: CASSERTYGYTF
CDR3 DNA: TGTGCCAGCAGTGAACGCACTTATGGCTACACCTTC

J gene: TRBJ2-7
V gene: TRBV6-5
D gene: TRBD2
clone size: .
CDR3 protein: CASSSPLSGGGSEQYF
CDR3 DNA: TGTGCCAGCAGTTCCCCACTAAGCGGGGGGGGTAGCGAGCAGTACTTC

J gene: TRBJ2-7
V gene: TRBV6-2/TRBV6-3
D gene: .
clone size: .
CDR3 protein: CASSYQTGRAYEQYF
CDR3 DNA: TGTGCCAGCAGTTACCAGACTGGGCGAGCCTACGAGCAGTACTTC

J gene: TRBJ2-1
V gene: TRBV3-1/TRBV3-2
D gene: TRBD2
clone size: .
CDR3 protein: CASSPLGGGAYNEQFF
CDR3 DNA: TGTGCCAGCAGCCCCCTTGGCGGGGGAGCCTACAATGAGCAGTTCTTC

J gene: TRBJ2-1
V gene: TRBV28
D gene: TRBD1
clone size: .
CDR3 protein: CASSLGQGGPYNEQFF
CDR3 DNA: TGTGCCAGCAGTTTGGGACAGGGAGGACCCTACAATGAGCAGTTCTTC

J gene: TRBJ1-6
V gene: TRBV6-6
D gene: .
clone size: .
CDR3 protein: CASSYSRGEVGSPLHF
CDR3 DNA: TGTGCCAGCAGTTACTCGAGAGGGGAGGTTGGTTCACCCCTCCACTTT

J gene: TRBJ1-6
V gene: TRBV6-5
D gene: .
clone size: .
CDR3 protein: CASSHGPLGAPLHF
CDR3 DNA: TGTGCCAGCAGTCACGGACCGTTGGGGGCACCCCTCCACTTT

J gene: TRBJ2-2
V gene: TRBV4-3
D gene: .
clone size: .
CDR3 protein: CASSQEPQEITNTGELFF
CDR3 DNA: TGCGCCAGCAGCCAAGAGCCGCAGGAGATCACGAACACCGGGGAGCTGTTTTTT

J gene: TRBJ1-1
V gene: TRBV5-6
D gene: TRBD1
clone size: .
CDR3 protein: CASSLVPTGAEAFF
CDR3 DNA: TGTGCCAGCAGCTTGGTACCGACAGGGGCTGAAGCTTTCTTT

J gene: TRBJ2-6
V gene: TRBV5-4
D gene: TRBD2
clone size: .
CDR3 protein: CASSLRTSGGAYGANVLTF
CDR3 DNA: TGTGCCAGCAGCCTCCGGACTAGCGGGGGGGCTTATGGGGCCAACGTCCTGACTTTC

J gene: TRBJ2-7
V gene: TRBV28
D gene: TRBD2
clone size: .
CDR3 protein: CASRKVTSGNYEQYF
CDR3 DNA: TGTGCCAGCAGGAAGGTTACTAGCGGGAACTACGAGCAGTACTTC

J gene: TRBJ2-2
V gene: TRBV6-2/TRBV6-3
D gene: TRBD2
clone size: .
CDR3 protein: CASSTQVAGSTGELFF
CDR3 DNA: TGTGCCAGCAGCACACAGGTAGCGGGGTCGACCGGGGAGCTGTTTTTT

J gene: TRBJ1-1
V gene: TRBV7-2
D gene: .
clone size: .
CDR3 protein: CASSPNRGGAFF
CDR3 DNA: TGTGCCAGCAGCCCCAACCGCGGTGGAGCTTTCTTT

J gene: TRBJ1-1
V gene: TRBV7-9
D gene: .
clone size: .
CDR3 protein: CASSPSLGLNTEAFF
CDR3 DNA: TGTGCCAGCAGCCCAAGTCTGGGTTTGAACACTGAAGCTTTCTTT

J gene: TRBJ1-1
V gene: TRBV9
D gene: .
clone size: .
CDR3 protein: CASSAQPENTEAFF
CDR3 DNA: TGTGCCAGCAGCGCACAGCCCGAGAACACTGAAGCTTTCTTT

J gene: TRBJ2-3
V gene: TRBV27
D gene: TRBD2
clone size: .
CDR3 protein: CASSFTGGGSLVDTQYF
CDR3 DNA: TGTGCCAGCAGTTTCACGGGGGGGGGCTCCCTGGTAGATACGCAGTATTTT

J gene: TRBJ1-6
V gene: TRBV6-2/TRBV6-3
D gene: .
clone size: .
CDR3 protein: CASSRTGSTYSPLHF
CDR3 DNA: TGTGCCAGCAGTCGGACGGGCTCCACGTATTCACCCCTCCACTTT

J gene: TRBJ2-1
V gene: TRBV7-9
D gene: .
clone size: .
CDR3 protein: CALKMGSYNEQFF
CDR3 DNA: TGTGCCCTCAAGATGGGCTCCTACAATGAGCAGTTCTTC

J gene: TRBJ2-7
V gene: TRBV6-2/TRBV6-3
D gene: .
clone size: .
CDR3 protein: CASSYFAGGPRSYEQYF
CDR3 DNA: TGTGCCAGCAGTTATTTTGCCGGGGGCCCCCGCTCCTACGAGCAGTACTTC

J gene: TRBJ1-4
V gene: TRBV18
D gene: TRBD1
clone size: .
CDR3 protein: CASSGQGGEKLFF
CDR3 DNA: TGTGCCAGCTCGGGACAGGGCGGTGAAAAACTGTTTTTT

J gene: TRBJ1-1
V gene: TRBV5-4
D gene: TRBD1
clone size: once
CDR3 protein: CASSSQQGMNTEAFF
CDR3 DNA: TGTGCCAGCAGCTCCCAACAGGGGATGAACACTGAAGCTTTCTTT

J gene: TRBJ1-1
V gene: TRBV3-1/TRBV3-2
D gene: TRBD1
clone size: .
CDR3 protein: CASSPQGVTEAFF
CDR3 DNA: TGTGCCAGCAGCCCACAGGGGGTCACTGAAGCTTTCTTT

J gene: TRBJ2-5
V gene: TRBV6-2/TRBV6-3
D gene: TRBD1
clone size: .
CDR3 protein: CASSSQGVGETQYF
CDR3 DNA: TGTGCCAGCAGTTCTCAGGGGGTCGGAGAGACCCAGTACTTC

J gene: TRBJ1-2
V gene: TRBV3-1/TRBV3-2
D gene: .
clone size: few
CDR3 protein: CASSPSRHGGYTF
CDR3 DNA: TGTGCCAGCAGCCCTTCTCGGCATGGAGGCTACACCTTC

J gene: TRBJ2-7
V gene: TRBV5-1
D gene: TRBD1
clone size: .
CDR3 protein: CASSLLWTGGYEQYF
CDR3 DNA: TGCGCCAGCAGCCTACTCTGGACAGGCGGCTACGAGCAGTACTTC

J gene: TRBJ1-1
V gene: TRBV6-1
D gene: .
clone size: .
CDR3 protein: CASSIGTGNTEAFF
CDR3 DNA: TGTGCCAGCAGCATAGGGACGGGGAACACTGAAGCTTTCTTT